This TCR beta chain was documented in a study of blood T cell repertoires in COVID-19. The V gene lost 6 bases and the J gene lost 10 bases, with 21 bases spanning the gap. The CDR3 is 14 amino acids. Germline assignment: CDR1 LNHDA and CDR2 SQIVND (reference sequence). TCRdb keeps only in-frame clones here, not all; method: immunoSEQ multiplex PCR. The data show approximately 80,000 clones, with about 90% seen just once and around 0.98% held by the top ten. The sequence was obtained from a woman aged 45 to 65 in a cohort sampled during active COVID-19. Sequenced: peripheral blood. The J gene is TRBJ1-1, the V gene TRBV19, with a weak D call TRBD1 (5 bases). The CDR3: CASSRASGGNRAFF. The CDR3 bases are TGTGCCAGTAGCCGGGCCTCGGGGGGAAATCGAGCTTTCTTT.